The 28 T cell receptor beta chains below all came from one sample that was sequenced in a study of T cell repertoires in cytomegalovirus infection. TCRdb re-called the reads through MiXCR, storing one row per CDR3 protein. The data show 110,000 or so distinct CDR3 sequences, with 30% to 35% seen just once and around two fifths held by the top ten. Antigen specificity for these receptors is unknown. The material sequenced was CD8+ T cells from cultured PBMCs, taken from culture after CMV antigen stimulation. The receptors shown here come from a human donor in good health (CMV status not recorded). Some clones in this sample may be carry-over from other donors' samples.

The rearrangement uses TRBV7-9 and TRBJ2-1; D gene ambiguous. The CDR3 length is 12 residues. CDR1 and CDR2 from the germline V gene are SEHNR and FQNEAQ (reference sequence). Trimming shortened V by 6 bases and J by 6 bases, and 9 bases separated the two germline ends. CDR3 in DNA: TGTGCCAGCAGACAAGGCCGCAATGAGCAGTTCTTC. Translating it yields CASRQGRNEQFF.

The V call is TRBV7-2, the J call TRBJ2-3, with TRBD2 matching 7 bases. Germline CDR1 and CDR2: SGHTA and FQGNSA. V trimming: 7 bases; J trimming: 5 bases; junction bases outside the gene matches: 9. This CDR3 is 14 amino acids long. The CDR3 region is CASISGAWGDTQYF. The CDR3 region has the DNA TGTGCCAGCATCAGCGGGGCCTGGGGAGATACGCAGTATTTT.

The CDR3 sequence is CASSLTGRNQPQHF. The DNA of the CDR3 is TGTGCCAGCAGCTTGACAGGGAGAAATCAGCCCCAGCATTTT. This sequence joins TRBV27 and TRBJ1-5; 7 bases match TRBD1. CDR1 is MNHEY, CDR2 SMNVEV, per germline (reference sequence). The junction had 6 bases not matched to a gene; V was cut back by 6 bases and J by 4 bases. The CDR3 contains 14 residues.

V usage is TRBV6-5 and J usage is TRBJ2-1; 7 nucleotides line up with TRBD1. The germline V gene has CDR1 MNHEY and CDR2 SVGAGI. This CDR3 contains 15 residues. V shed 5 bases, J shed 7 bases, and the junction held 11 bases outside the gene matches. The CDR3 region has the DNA TGTGCCAGCAGTACGACAGGGAATTATGTTAATGAGCAGTTCTTC. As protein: CASSTTGNYVNEQFF.

The CDR3 reads CASSYTAAIRGNQPQHF. As DNA, the CDR3 is TGTGCCAGCAGTTACACGGCAGCGATTCGGGGCAATCAGCCCCAGCATTTT. V usage is TRBV6-6 and J usage is TRBJ1-5; D remains unclear. V was cut by 2 bases and J by 2 bases, with 16 bases left in between. Germline V gene data show CDR1 as MNHNY and CDR2 as SVGAGI (reference sequence). CDR3 size: 17 residues.

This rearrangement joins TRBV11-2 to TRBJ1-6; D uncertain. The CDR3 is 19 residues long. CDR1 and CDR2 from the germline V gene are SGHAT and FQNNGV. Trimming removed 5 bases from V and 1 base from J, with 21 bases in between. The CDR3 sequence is CASSIWRTPSRSYNSPLHF. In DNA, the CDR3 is TGTGCCAGCAGCATCTGGAGGACCCCCAGCAGGTCCTATAATTCACCCCTCCACTTT.

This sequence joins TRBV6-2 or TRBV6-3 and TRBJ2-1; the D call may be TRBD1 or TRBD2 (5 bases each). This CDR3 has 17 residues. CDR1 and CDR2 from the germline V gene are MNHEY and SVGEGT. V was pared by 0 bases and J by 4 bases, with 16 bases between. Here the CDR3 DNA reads TGTGCCAGCAGTTACTCTTCGAGGGGCGTATATTACAATGAGCAGTTCTTC. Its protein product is CASSYSSRGVYYNEQFF.

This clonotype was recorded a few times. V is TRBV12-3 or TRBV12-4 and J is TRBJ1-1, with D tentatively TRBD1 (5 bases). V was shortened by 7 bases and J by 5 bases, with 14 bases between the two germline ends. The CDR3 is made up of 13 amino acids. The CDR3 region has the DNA TGTGCCAGCACGGACACCGGAGGGACTGAAGCTTTCTTT. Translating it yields CASTDTGGTEAFF.

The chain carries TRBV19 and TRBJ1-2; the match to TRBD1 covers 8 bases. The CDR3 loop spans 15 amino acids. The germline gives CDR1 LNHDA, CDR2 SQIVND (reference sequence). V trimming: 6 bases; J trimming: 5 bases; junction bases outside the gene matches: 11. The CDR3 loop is CASRAGGNALYGYTF. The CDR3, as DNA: TGTGCCAGTAGAGCAGGGGGCAACGCTCTTTATGGCTACACCTTC.

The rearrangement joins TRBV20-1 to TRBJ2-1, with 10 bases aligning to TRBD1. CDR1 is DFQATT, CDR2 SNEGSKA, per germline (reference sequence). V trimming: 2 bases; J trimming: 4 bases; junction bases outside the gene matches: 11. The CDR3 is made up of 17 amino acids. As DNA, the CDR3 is TGCAGTGCTAGACCTAGGTCCGGGACAGGGGTGTACAATGAGCAGTTCTTC. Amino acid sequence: CSARPRSGTGVYNEQFF.

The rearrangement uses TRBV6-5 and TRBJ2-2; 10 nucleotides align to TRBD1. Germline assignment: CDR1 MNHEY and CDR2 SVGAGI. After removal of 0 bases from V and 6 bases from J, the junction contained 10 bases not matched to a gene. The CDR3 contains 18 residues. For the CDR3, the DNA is TGTGCCAGCAGTTACTCCGGGACAGGGGTATCCCCCGCCGGGGAGCTGTTTTTT. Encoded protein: CASSYSGTGVSPAGELFF.

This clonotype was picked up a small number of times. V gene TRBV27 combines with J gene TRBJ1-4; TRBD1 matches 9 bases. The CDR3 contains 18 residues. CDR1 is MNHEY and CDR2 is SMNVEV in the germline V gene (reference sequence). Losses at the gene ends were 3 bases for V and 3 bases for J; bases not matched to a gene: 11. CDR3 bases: TGTGCCAGCAGTTTTCTTCAAACCGGACAGGGGCCTAATGAAAAACTGTTTTTT. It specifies CASSFLQTGQGPNEKLFF.

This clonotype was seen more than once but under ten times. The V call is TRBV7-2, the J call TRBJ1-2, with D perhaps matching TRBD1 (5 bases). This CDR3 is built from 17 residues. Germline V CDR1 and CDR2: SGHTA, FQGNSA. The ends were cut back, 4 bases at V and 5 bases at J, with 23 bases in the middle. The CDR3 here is CASSSFPTGTEVYGYTF. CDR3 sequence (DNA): TGTGCCAGCAGCTCCTTCCCCACTGGGACGGAGGTTTATGGCTACACCTTC.

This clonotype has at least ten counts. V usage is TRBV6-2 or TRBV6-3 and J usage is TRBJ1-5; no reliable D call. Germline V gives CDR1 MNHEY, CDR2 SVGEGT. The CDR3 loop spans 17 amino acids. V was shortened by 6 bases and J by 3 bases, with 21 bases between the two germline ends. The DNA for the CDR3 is TGTGCCAGCAGAGCCTCGACATACTCAAGGGACAATCAGCCCCAGCATTTT. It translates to CASRASTYSRDNQPQHF.

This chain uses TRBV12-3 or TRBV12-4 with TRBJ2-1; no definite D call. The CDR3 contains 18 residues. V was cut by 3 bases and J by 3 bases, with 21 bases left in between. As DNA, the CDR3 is TGTGCCAGCAGTTTCGTTGTTGGGTCCCCTCTCCTCTACAATGAGCAGTTCTTC. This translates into CASSFVVGSPLLYNEQFF.

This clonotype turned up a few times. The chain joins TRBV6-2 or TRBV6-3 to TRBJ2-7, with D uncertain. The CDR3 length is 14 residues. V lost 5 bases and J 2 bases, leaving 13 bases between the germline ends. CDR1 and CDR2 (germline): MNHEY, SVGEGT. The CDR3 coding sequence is TGTGCCAGCAGTCATGACGACGGCCCCTACGAGCAGTACTTC. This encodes CASSHDDGPYEQYF.

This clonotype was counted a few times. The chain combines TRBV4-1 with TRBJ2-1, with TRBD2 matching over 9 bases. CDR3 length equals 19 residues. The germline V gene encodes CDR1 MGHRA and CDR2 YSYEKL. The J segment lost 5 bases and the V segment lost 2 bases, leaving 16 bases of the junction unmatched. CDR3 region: CASSQSSEAGGRAHNEQFF. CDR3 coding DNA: TGCGCCAGCAGCCAATCGAGTGAAGCGGGGGGCCGGGCCCACAATGAGCAGTTCTTC.

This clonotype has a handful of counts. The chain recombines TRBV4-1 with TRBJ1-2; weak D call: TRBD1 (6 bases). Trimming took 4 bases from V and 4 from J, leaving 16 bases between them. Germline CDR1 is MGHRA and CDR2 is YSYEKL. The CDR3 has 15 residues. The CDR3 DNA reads TGCGCCAGCAGCCTAGAAGACAGGTCCCCCTATGGCTACACCTTC. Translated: CASSLEDRSPYGYTF.

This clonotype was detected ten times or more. CDR3 amino acids: CASSLRQVYNEQFF. CDR3 in DNA: TGTGCCAGCAGCTTGCGACAGGTATACAATGAGCAGTTCTTC. The chain uses TRBV5-6 and TRBJ2-1; possible D gene TRBD1, 6 bases. From germline, CDR1 is SGHDT and CDR2 YYEEEE. Trimming pared 1 base from V and 4 bases from J, leaving 9 bases between. This CDR3 is 14 amino acids long.

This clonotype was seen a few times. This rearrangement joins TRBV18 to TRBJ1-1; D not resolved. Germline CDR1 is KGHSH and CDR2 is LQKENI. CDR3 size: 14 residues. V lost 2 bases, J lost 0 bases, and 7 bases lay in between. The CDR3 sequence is CASSPEEMNTEAFF. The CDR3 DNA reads TGTGCCAGCTCACCAGAGGAGATGAACACTGAAGCTTTCTTT.

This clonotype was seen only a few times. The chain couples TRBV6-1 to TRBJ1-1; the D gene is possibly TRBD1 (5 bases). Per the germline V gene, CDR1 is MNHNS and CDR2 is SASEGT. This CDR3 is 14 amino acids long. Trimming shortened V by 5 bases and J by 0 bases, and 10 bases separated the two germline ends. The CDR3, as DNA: TGTGCCAGCAGTTCGACAGCAATGAACACTGAAGCTTTCTTT. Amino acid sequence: CASSSTAMNTEAFF.

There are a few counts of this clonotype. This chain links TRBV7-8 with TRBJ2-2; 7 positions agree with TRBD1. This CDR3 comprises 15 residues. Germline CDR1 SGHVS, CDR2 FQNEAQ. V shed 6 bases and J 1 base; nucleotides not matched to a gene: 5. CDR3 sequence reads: CASRTYRGNTGELFF. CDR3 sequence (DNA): TGTGCCAGCAGAACCTACAGGGGGAACACCGGGGAGCTGTTTTTT.

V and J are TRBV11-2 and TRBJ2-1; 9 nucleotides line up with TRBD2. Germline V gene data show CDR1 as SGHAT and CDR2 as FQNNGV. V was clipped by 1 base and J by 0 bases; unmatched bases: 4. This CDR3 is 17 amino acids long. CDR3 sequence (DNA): TGTGCCAGCAGCTTAGTATATAGCGGGGGCTCCTACAATGAGCAGTTCTTC. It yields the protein CASSLVYSGGSYNEQFF.

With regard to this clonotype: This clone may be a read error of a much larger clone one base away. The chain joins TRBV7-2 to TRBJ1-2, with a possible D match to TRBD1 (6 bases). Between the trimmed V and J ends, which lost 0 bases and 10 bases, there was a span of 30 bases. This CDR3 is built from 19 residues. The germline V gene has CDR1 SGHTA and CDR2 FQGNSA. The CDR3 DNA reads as TGTGCCAGCAGCTTAGCGAGGAGACAGGAGTCCTCCAAAAAGCATGACTACACCTTC. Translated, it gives CASSLARRQESSKKHDYTF.

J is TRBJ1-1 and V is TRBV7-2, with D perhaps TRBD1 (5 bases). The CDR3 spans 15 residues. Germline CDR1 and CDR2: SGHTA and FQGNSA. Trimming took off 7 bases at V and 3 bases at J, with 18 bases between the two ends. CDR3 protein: CASTTPRGWDTEAFF. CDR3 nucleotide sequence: TGTGCCAGCACCACCCCTAGGGGCTGGGACACTGAAGCTTTCTTT.

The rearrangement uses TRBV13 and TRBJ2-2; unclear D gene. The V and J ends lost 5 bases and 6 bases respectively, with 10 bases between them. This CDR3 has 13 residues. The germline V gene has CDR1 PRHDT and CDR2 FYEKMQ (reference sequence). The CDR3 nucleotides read TGTGCCAGCAGCCTTACCCCCGCCGGGGAGCTGTTTTTT. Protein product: CASSLTPAGELFF.

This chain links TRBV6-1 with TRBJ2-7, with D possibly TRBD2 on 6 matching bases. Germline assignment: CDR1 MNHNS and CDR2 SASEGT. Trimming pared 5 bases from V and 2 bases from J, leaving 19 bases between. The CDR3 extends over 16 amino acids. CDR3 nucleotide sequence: TGTGCCAGCAGTCATCCGGGACTGTCGTACGCCTACGAGCAGTACTTC. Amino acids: CASSHPGLSYAYEQYF.

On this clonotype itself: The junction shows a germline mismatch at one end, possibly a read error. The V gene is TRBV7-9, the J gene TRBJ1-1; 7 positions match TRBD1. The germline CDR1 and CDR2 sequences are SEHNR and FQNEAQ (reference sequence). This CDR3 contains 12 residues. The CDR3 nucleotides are TGTGTCAGCAGCTGGCCGGGACAGCAAGCTTTCTTT. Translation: CVSSWPGQQAFF.